This TCR beta chain is drawn from a study of blood T cell repertoires in COVID-19. About the study: Whether acute or convalescent, the COVID-19 samples came from the United States, Italy and Spain.

The data were produced by immunoSEQ multiplex PCR, yet TCRdb's version contains in-frame clones alone and is incomplete. The table has fewer than 65,000 clones, 65% to 85% seen once. From germline, CDR1 is SGHRS and CDR2 YFSETQ. The CDR3 loop spans 14 amino acids. V was trimmed by 1 base and J by 10 bases, leaving 12 bases between them. The receptor was isolated from a man younger than 45 with COVID-19, enrolled during active disease. The chain links TRBV5-1 to TRBJ1-6; D is unresolved. Specimen: peripheral blood. The CDR3 here is CASSLIPGESPLHF. The CDR3 nucleotides are TGCGCCAGCAGCTTGATCCCGGGAGAATCACCCCTCCACTTT.